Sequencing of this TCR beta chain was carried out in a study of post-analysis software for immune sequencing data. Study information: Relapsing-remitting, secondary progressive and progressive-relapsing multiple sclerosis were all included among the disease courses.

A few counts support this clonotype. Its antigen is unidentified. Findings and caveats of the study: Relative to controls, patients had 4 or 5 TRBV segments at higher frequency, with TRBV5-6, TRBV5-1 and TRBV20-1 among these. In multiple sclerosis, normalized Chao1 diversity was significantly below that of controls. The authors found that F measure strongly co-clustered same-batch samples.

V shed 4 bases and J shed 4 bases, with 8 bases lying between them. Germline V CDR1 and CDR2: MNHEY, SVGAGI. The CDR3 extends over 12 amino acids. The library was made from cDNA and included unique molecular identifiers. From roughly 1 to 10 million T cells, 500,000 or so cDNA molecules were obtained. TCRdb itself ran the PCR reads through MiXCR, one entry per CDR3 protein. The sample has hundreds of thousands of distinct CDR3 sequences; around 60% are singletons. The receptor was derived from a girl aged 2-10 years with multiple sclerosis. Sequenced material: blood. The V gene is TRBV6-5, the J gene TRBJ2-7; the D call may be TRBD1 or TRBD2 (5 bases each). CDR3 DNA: TGTGCCAGCAGTTCCAGGGAGTACGAGCAGTACTTC. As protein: CASSSREYEQYF.